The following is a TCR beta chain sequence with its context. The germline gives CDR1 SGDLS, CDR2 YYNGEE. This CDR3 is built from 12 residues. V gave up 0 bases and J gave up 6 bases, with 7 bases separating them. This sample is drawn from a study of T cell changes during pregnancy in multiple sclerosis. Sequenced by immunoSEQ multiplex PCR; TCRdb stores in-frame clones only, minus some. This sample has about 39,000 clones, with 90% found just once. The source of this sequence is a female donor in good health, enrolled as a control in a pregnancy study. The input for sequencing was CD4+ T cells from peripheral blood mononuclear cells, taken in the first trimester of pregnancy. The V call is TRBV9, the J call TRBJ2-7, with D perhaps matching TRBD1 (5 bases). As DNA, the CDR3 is TGTGCCAGCAGCGTAGGACAGACCGAGCAGTACTTC. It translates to CASSVGQTEQYF.